This T cell receptor (beta chain) was sequenced during a study of T cell responses to AZD1222 COVID-19 vaccine. Broader study findings: Repertoire samples came only from after the peak T cell response. Seropositive at baseline were only a handful of AZD1222 recipients. Females outnumbered males among donors, who were mostly white British; clonal diversity was possibly underestimated.

CDR3 length: 12 residues. The germline V and J ends were trimmed by 5 bases and 5 bases, with 10 bases remaining between them. CDR1 and CDR2 (germline): SGHDT, YYEEEE. As for this clone: Its antigen is unidentified.

Using immunoSEQ multiplex PCR, the repertoire was profiled, and TCRdb retains in-frame clones only, with some absent. The repertoire holds 50,000 to 65,000 clones, with over 80% as singletons. The origin of this receptor is an adult who received the MenACWY meningococcal vaccine as a control. The sample consisted of peripheral blood, taken 28 days after the second dose of the MenACWY control vaccine. The rearrangement uses TRBV5-6 and TRBJ1-1; D is undetermined. The CDR3 DNA is TGTGCCAGCAGTCCGGGTCCGACTGAAGCTTTCTTT. It encodes CASSPGPTEAFF.